This T cell receptor beta chain was captured in a study of blood T cell repertoires in COVID-19. On the study more broadly: There were acute and convalescent COVID-19 samples, and they came from the United States, Italy and Spain. Sources were T cells, B-cell-depleted T cells, or PBMCs; the material itself was cDNA or gDNA.

Method: immunoSEQ multiplex PCR; TCRdb's copy keeps in-frame clones and lacks some. In the table there are over 150,000 clones, about four fifths of which are singletons. This TCR was recovered from a woman of 80 years or more with acute or convalescent COVID-19. Source material: peripheral blood.

The CDR3 bases are TGTGCCAGCAGTTACCTTGATAGCGGGAGTTACAATGAGCAGTTCTTC. Its translation is CASSYLDSGSYNEQFF. The chain links TRBV6-2 or TRBV6-3 to TRBJ2-1, with 9 bases lining up with TRBD2. The ends lost 2 bases at V and 4 bases at J; junction bases unmatched: 6. The CDR3 covers 16 residues. The germline gives CDR1 MNHEY, CDR2 SVGEGT.